These T cell receptor beta chains were read from a single sample in a study of human T cells and chemical hapten exposure. TCRdb processed the RACE reads anew with MiXCR; each CDR3 protein has one entry. The table records some 380,000 distinct CDR3 sequences, approximately 5.1% of them present only once. The starting material was whole blood, obtained in connection with sensitization to the hapten diphenylcyclopropenone (DPC). These receptors originate from a woman in her 50s with alopecia areata. Some clones in this sample may be carry-over from other donors' samples. CDR3s include the opening cysteine and the closing phenylalanine or tryptophan. Fields, in order: J gene, D gene, clone size, V gene, CDR3 protein, CDR3 DNA. A D gene is named only where the DNA matches it firmly. Only part of the rows carry a size: once, few, many, or a class if the clone is expanded.

J: TRBJ1-2
D: TRBD1
size: -
V: TRBV5-5
CDR3: CASSLGQGHLYGYTF
DNA: TGTGCCAGCAGCTTGGGACAGGGGCATCTCTATGGCTACACCTTC

J: TRBJ2-1
D: TRBD1
size: few
V: TRBV6-5
CDR3: CASSSTRTGRNFNEQFF
DNA: TGTGCCAGCAGTTCTACCAGGACAGGGAGGAATTTCAATGAGCAGTTCTTC

J: TRBJ2-6
D: -
size: few
V: TRBV5-4
CDR3: CASRQTGANVLTF
DNA: TGTGCCAGCCGGCAAACTGGGGCCAACGTCCTGACTTTC

J: TRBJ1-1
D: -
size: many
V: TRBV5-1
CDR3: CASSLDRDVSTEAFF
DNA: TGCGCCAGCAGCTTGGACAGGGACGTGTCCACTGAAGCTTTCTTT

J: TRBJ1-1
D: TRBD1
size: -
V: TRBV5-1
CDR3: CASSSGRQGYTEAFF
DNA: TGCGCCAGCAGCTCGGGCCGACAGGGATACACTGAAGCTTTCTTT

J: TRBJ2-1
D: -
size: few
V: TRBV3-1
CDR3: CASSQEYGGVSEQFF
DNA: TGTGCCAGCAGCCAAGAATATGGAGGGGTCAGTGAGCAGTTCTTC

J: TRBJ1-2
D: -
size: many
V: TRBV5-6
CDR3: CASSLGSSGTRGYTF
DNA: TGTGCCAGCAGCTTGGGATCATCTGGGACACGGGGCTACACCTTC

J: TRBJ2-5
D: -
size: many
V: TRBV5-6
CDR3: CASSRPSEGETQYF
DNA: TGTGCCAGCAGCCGACCCTCCGAAGGAGAGACCCAGTACTTC

J: TRBJ2-7
D: TRBD1
size: few
V: TRBV13
CDR3: CASSLEGQGSYEQYF
DNA: TGTGCCAGCAGCTTAGAGGGACAGGGCTCCTACGAGCAGTACTTC

J: TRBJ2-7
D: -
size: few
V: TRBV6-6
CDR3: CASSPRRVYEQYF
DNA: TGTGCCAGCAGTCCCCGCCGGGTCTACGAGCAGTACTTC

J: TRBJ2-7
D: TRBD2
size: many
V: TRBV2
CDR3: CASSEGGPYEQYF
DNA: TGTGCCAGCAGTGAGGGAGGGCCCTACGAGCAGTACTTC

J: TRBJ2-7
D: -
size: many
V: TRBV5-1
CDR3: CASSLEGNHEQYF
DNA: TGCGCCAGCAGCTTGGAAGGGAACCACGAGCAGTACTTC

J: TRBJ2-2
D: -
size: many
V: TRBV7-9
CDR3: CASTLRGNTGELFF
DNA: TGTGCCAGCACCCTCAGGGGGAACACCGGGGAGCTGTTTTTT

J: TRBJ1-5
D: -
size: -
V: TRBV19
CDR3: CASSIGQNQPQHF
DNA: TGTGCCAGTAGTATCGGTCAGAATCAGCCCCAGCATTTT

J: TRBJ2-1
D: TRBD2
size: -
V: TRBV7-2
CDR3: CASSLQAGHSGEQFF
DNA: TGTGCCAGCAGCTTACAAGCGGGGCATAGTGGTGAGCAGTTCTTC

J: TRBJ2-1
D: TRBD2
size: -
V: TRBV27
CDR3: CASSLVSGSHEQFF
DNA: TGTGCCAGCAGTTTGGTTAGCGGGAGCCATGAGCAGTTCTTC

J: TRBJ2-7
D: -
size: many
V: TRBV6-5
CDR3: CASSSGFGPQVEQYF
DNA: TGTGCCAGCAGCTCGGGTTTCGGGCCCCAGGTCGAGCAGTACTTC

J: TRBJ1-1
D: -
size: -
V: TRBV12-3/TRBV12-4
CDR3: CASSPESTGNTEAFF
DNA: TGTGCCAGCAGTCCCGAGTCCACAGGTAACACTGAAGCTTTCTTT

J: TRBJ2-7
D: TRBD1
size: -
V: TRBV6-1
CDR3: CASEGQGYEQYF
DNA: TGTGCCAGCGAAGGACAGGGGTACGAGCAGTACTTC

J: TRBJ2-1
D: TRBD2
size: many
V: TRBV3-1
CDR3: CASSLNPSGPTKQFF
DNA: TGTGCCAGCTCCTTAAACCCTAGCGGCCCGACAAAGCAGTTCTTC

J: TRBJ1-2
D: -
size: -
V: TRBV7-2
CDR3: CASSNLATNYGYTF
DNA: TGTGCCAGCAGCAATTTGGCGACTAACTATGGCTACACCTTC